What follows is one T cell receptor (beta chain) and its context. This entry comes from a study of blood T cell repertoires in COVID-19. This CDR3 region has 11 residues. The V and J ends lost 6 bases and 5 bases respectively, with 10 bases between them. Germline loops: CDR1 DFQATT, CDR2 SNEGSKA (reference sequence). Clones were sequenced by immunoSEQ multiplex PCR, and TCRdb holds only the in-frame ones, with some missing. The sample has about 50,000 clones; over 75% are singletons. The chain employs TRBV20-1 and TRBJ2-5; a weak D match, TRBD2 (5 bases). This clonotype was sampled from a woman older than 75 with COVID-19, enrolled during active disease. The sequenced sample consisted of peripheral blood. The CDR3 here is CSAGPGETQYF. As DNA, the CDR3 is TGCAGTGCAGGACCGGGGGAGACCCAGTACTTC.